This T cell receptor (beta chain) was captured in a study of T cells expressing NK-cell markers. This CDR3 is 16 amino acids long. Looked up from germline, CDR1 is DFQATT and CDR2 is SNEGSKA (reference sequence). In the case of this clonotype: The antigen is unknown.

The authors made TCR beta cDNA libraries by 5'RACE template switching. This switching added a universal primer site and UMIs. TCRdb reanalyzed the 5' RACE reads, giving one entry per CDR3 protein sequence and no DNA. This repertoire includes around 550,000 distinct CDR3 sequences. The study's findings and limits: The leading position in the CD3+CD56-NKG2C+ fraction of a few donors also went to these clonotypes. Six donors carried dominant NKG2C+ clonotypes that made up roughly 1.0-8% of their CD8+ T cells.

This clonotype was obtained from a young man in good health. The chain carries TRBV20-1 and TRBJ1-5; no DNA is available, so the TRBD1 call from TCRdb remains unchecked. The sample was blood T cells: a sorted CD56 or NKG2C T cell subset, CD4+ or CD8+ T cells, or bulk PBMC T cells (not recorded which). CDR3 protein: CSARDGGGRSPQPQHF.